A single T cell receptor (beta chain) is shown here with its context. Its matching antigen is unknown. The data are from a study of T cell responses to AZD1222 COVID-19 vaccine. Libraries were prepared by immunoSEQ multiplex PCR; TCRdb keeps only in-frame clonotypes and omits some of them. The data hold some 130,000 clones, with about 92% observed a single time. Study-wide results and caveats: Females made up more of the donors, who were largely white British, and clonal diversity may have come out too low.

The sequence was obtained from an adult in good health. The material sequenced was peripheral blood, taken on day 0 of AZD1222 vaccination.

The CDR3 protein is CASSEGDRVYEQYF. The CDR3 coding sequence is TGTGCCAGCAGTGAAGGGGACAGGGTCTACGAGCAGTACTTC. V gene TRBV2 combines with J gene TRBJ2-7, with 9 bases matching TRBD1. Losses at the gene ends were 1 base for V and 3 bases for J; bases not matched to a gene: 1. The CDR3 contains 14 residues. The germline V gene encodes CDR1 SNHLY and CDR2 FYNNEI.